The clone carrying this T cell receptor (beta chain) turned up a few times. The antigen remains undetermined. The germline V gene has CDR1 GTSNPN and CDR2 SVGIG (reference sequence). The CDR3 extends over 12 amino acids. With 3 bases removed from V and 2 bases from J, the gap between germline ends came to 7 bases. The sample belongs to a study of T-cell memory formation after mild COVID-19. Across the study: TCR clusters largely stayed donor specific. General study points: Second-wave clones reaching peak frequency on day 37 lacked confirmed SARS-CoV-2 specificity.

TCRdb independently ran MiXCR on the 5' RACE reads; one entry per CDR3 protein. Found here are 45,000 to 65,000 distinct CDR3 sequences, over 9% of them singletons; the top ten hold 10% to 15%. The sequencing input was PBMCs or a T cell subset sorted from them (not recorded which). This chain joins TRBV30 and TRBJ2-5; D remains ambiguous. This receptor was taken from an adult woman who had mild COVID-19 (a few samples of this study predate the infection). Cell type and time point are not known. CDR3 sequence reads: CAWRGQQETQYF. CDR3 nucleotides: TGTGCCTGGAGAGGGCAGCAAGAGACCCAGTACTTC.